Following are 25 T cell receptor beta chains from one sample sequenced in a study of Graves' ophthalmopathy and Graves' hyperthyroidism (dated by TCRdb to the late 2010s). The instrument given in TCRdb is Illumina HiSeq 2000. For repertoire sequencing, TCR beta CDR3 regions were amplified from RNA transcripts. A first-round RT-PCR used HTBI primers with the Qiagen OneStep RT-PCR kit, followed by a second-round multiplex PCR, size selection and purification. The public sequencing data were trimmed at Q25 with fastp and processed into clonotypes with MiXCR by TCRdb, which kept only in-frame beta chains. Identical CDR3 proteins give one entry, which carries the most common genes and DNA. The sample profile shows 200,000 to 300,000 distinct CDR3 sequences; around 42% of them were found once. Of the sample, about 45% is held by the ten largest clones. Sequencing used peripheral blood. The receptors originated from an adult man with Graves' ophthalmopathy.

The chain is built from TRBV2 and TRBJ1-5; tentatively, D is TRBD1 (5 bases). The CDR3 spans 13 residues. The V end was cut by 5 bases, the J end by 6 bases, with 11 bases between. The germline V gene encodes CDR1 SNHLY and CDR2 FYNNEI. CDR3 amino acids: CASSSQGSQPQHF. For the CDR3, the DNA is TGTGCCAGCAGTAGTCAGGGTTCTCAGCCCCAGCATTTT.

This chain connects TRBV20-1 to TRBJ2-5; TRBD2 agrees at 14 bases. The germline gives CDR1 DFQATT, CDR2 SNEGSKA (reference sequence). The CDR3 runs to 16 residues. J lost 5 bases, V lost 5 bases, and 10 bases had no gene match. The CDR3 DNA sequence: TGCAGTGCTTCCGGGACTAGCGGGAGAGCGAGGGAGACCCAGTACTTC. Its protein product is CSASGTSGRARETQYF.

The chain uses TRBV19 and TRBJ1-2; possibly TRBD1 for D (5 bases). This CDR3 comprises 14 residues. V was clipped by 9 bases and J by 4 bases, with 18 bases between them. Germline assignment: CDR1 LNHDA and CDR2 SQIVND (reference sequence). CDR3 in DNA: TGTGCCAGCGACGGGGGTGGGGACCCCTATGGCTACACCTTC. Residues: CASDGGGDPYGYTF.

This CDR3 reads CASTRGGAGIEAFF. CDR3 bases: TGTGCCAGCACCCGAGGAGGGGCTGGAATTGAAGCTTTCTTT. The V and J genes are TRBV12-3 or TRBV12-4 and TRBJ1-1; possibly TRBD1 for D (5 bases). The CDR3 consists of 14 residues. Trimming took 7 bases from V and 7 from J, leaving 19 bases between them.

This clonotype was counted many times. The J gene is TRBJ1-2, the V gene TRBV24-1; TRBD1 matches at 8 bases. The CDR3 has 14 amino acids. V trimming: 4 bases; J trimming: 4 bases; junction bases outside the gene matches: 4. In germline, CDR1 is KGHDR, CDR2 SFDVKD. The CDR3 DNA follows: TGTGCCACCAGTGAGCATGACAGGGGCTATGGCTACACCTTC. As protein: CATSEHDRGYGYTF.

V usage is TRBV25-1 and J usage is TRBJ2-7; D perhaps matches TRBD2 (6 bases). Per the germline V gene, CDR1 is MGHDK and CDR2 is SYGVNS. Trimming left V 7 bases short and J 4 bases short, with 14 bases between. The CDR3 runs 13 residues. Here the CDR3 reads CASTGTGGYEQYF. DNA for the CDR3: TGTGCCAGCACGGGGACTGGCGGATACGAGCAGTACTTC.

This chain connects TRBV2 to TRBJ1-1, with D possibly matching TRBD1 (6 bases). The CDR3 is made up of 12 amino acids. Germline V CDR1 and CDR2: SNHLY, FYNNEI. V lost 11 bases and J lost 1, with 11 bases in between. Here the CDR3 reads CAWKTGNTEAFF. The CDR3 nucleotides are TGTGCCTGGAAGACAGGGAACACTGAAGCTTTCTTT.

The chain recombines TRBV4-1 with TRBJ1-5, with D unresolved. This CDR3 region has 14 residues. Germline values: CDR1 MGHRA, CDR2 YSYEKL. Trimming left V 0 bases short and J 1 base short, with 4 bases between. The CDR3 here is CASSQDQSNQPQHF. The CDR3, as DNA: TGCGCCAGCAGCCAAGATCAAAGCAATCAGCCCCAGCATTTT.

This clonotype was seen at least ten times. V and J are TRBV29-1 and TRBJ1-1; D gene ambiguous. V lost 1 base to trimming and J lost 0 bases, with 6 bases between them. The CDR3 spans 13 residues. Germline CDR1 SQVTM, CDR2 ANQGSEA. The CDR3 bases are TGCAGCGTTGAAGCAGGCCTGAACACTGAAGCTTTCTTT. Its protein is CSVEAGLNTEAFF. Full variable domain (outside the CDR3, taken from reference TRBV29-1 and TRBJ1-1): SAVISQKPSRDICQRGTSLTIQCQVDSQVTMMFWYRQQPGQSLTLIATANQGSEATYESGFVIDKFPISRPNLTFSTLTVSNMSPEDSSIYLCSVEAGLNTEAFFGQGTRLTVV.

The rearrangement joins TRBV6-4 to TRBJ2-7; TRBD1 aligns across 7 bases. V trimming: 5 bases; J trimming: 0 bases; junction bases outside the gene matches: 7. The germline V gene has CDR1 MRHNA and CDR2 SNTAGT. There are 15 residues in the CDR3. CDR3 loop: CASSRGTDGSYEQYF. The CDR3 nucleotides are TGTGCCAGCAGTCGAGGGACAGATGGCTCCTACGAGCAGTACTTC.

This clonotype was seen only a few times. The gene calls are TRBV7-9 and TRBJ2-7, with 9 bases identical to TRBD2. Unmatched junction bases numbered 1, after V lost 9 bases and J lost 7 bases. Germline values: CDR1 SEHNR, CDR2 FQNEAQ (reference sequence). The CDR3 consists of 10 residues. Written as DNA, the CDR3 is TGTGCCAGTGCGGGGGGGGAGCAGTACTTC. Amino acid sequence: CASAGGEQYF.

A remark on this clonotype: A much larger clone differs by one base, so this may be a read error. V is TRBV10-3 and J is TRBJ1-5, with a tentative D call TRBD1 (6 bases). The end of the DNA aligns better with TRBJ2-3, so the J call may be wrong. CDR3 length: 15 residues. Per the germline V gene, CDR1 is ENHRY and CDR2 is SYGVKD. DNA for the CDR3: TGTGCCATCAGTGAATCCGGGACACGGAATCAGCCCCAGTATTTT. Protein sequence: CAISESGTRNQPQYF.

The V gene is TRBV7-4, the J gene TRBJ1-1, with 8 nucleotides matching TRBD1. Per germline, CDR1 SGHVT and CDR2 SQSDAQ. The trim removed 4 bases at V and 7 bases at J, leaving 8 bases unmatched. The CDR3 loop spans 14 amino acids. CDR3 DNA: TGTGCCAGCAGCTCCCAACCCGGACAGGGTGAAGCTTTCTTT. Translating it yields CASSSQPGQGEAFF.

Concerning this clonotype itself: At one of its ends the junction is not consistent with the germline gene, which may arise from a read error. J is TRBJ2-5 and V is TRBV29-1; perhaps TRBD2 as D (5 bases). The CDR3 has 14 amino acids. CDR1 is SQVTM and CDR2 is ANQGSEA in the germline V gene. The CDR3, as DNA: TGCAGCGTTGAAAGGGAGCTGTACCAAGGGACCCAGTACTTC. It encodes CSVERELYQGTQYF. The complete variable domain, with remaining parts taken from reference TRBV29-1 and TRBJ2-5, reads SAVISQKPSRDICQRGTSLTIQCQVDSQVTMMFWYRQQPGQSLTLIATANQGSEATYESGFVIDKFPISRPNLTFSTLTVSNMSPEDSSIYLCSVERELYQGTQYFGPGTRLLVL.

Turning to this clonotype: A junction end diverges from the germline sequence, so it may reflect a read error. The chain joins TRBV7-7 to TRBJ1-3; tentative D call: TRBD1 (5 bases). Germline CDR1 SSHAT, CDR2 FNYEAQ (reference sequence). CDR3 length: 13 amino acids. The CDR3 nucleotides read TGTGCTAGCAGCTCAGGGCCTGGAAACACCATATATTTT. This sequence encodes CASSSGPGNTIYF.

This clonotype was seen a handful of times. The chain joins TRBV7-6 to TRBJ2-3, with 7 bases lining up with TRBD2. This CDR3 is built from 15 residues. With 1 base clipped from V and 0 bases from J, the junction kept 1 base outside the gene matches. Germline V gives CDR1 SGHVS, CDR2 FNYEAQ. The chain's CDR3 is CASSLERGSTDTQYF. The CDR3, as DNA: TGTGCCAGCAGCTTAGAGCGGGGTAGCACAGATACGCAGTATTTT.

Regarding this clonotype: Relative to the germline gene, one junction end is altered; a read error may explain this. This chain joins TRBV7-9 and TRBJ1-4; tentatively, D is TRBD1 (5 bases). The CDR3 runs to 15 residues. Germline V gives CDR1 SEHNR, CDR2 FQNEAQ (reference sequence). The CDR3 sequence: CASSWGRATREKLFF. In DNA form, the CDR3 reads TGCGCCAGCAGCTGGGGCAGGGCGACGCGTGAAAAACTGTTTTTT.

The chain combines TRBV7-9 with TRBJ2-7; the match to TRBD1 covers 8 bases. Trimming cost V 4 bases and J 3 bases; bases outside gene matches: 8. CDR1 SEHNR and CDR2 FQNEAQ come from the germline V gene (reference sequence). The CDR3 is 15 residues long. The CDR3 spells CASSYASGGFYEQYF. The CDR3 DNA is TGTGCCAGCAGCTACGCCTCAGGGGGCTTCTACGAGCAGTACTTC.

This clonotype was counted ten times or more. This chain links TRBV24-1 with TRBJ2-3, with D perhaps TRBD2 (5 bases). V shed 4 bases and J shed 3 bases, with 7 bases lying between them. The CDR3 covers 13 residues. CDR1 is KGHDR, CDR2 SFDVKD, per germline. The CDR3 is CATSERGTDTQYF. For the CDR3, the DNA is TGTGCCACCAGTGAGCGAGGGACAGATACGCAGTATTTT.

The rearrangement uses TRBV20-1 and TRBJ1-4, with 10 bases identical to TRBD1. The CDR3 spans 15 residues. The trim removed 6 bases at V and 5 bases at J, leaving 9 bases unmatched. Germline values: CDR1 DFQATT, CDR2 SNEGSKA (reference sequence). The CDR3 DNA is TGCAGTGCGCAAAGACAGGGGGCGAGCAATGAAAAACTGTTTTTT. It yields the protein CSAQRQGASNEKLFF.

The CDR3 is CASTEVGPSPVGQTQYF. For the CDR3, the DNA is TGTGCCAGCACCGAAGTGGGACCTAGTCCGGTGGGACAGACCCAGTACTTC. The chain is built from TRBV7-9 and TRBJ2-5; D might be TRBD1 or TRBD2, each matching 5 bases. V was clipped by 7 bases and J by 6 bases, with 27 bases between them. Germline V gene data show CDR1 as SEHNR and CDR2 as FQNEAQ (reference sequence). The CDR3 has 17 residues.

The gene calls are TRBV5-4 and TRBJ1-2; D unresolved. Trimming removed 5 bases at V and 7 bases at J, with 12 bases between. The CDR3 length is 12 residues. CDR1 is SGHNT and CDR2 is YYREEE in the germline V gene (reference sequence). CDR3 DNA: TGTGCCAGCAGTCCACAGATTGGTGGCTACACCTTC. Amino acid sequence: CASSPQIGGYTF.

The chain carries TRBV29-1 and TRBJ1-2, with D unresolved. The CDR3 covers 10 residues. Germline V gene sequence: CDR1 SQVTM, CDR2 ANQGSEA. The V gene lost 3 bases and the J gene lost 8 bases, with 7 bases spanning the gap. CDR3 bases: TGCAGCGTTGAGGAGGGCGGCTACACCTTC. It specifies CSVEEGGYTF.

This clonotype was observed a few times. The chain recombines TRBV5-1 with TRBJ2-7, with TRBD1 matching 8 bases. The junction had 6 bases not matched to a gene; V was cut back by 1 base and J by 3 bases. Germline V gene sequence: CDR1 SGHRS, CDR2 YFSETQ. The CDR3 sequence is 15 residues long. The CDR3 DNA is TGCGCCAGCAGCTTGTTACAGGGGACAGGCTACGAGCAGTACTTC. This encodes CASSLLQGTGYEQYF.

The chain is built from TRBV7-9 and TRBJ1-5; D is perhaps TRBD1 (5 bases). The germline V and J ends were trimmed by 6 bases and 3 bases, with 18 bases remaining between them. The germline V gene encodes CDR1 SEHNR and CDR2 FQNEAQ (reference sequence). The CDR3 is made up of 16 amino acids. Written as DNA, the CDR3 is TGTGCCAGCAGGAAGGGGAGGGGAGGTGACAATCAGCCCCAGCATTTT. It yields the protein CASRKGRGGDNQPQHF.